This T cell receptor (beta chain) was documented in a study of identical twins (dated by TCRdb to 2015 to 2016). At the level of the whole study: To test whether fetal clonotypes persist, the study used deep sequencing on TCR alpha and beta repertoires from monozygotic twins, unrelated adults of various ages, and cord blood. To rule out contamination, replicate twin experiments were performed at different times with different library preparation protocols.

Every donor was a healthy Caucasian. Worth noting for this clonotype: Its antigen is still unknown. No clone much larger than this one lies a single base away; base qualities are absent.

Points the paper makes about the study in general: Because the same donors could not be followed over many years, conclusions were based on cross-sectional statistical analysis. In monozygotic twins, recombination models systematically underestimated out-of-frame TCR alpha sharing, but the models matched the sharing seen between unrelated individuals. Abundant cord blood beta clonotypes had fewer insertions, young adult naive repertoires showed a similar but weaker trend, and memory repertoires showed no such trend. Compared with coincidental sharing between unrelated individuals, an excess of low generation-probability sequences was observed among out-of-frame TCR alpha sequences shared between twins. Zero-insertion analyses could be partly confounded by invariant T cells such as MAIT and iNKT, though diverse VJ usage argued against such confounding for most clonotypes. Excess twin sharing in beta out-of-frame sequences was weaker because fewer shared sequences lowered the signal-to-noise ratio.

Library preparation used 5' RACE. Instrument used: Illumina HiSeq 2000. Template switching introduced a universal primer binding site; the final cDNA contained a unique molecular identifier, enabling accurate counting of TCR cDNA molecules. Specific primers in the conserved constant-segment region were used to synthesize first-strand cDNA for the TCR alpha and beta chains. Each cDNA library was double barcoded, with a SMART-Mk sample barcode plus Illumina barcodes, to control for contamination. Two successive PCR steps introduced TruSeq adapter sequences along with Illumina sample barcodes. The Illumina HiSeq platform was used with custom primers to sequence TCR alpha and beta cDNA libraries. Regarding the original processing steps: Raw reads were processed with MiGEC to extract unique molecular identifiers, and MiXCR was used to determine CDR3 positions. Recombination models were inferred per individual with the repgenHMM and IGoR tools using an EM algorithm. Shared clonotype analysis was performed with the tcR package in R, normalizing sharing by the product of cloneset sizes. To study raw recombination without the effects of thymic and clonal selection, out-of-frame nonproductive sequences were analyzed. TCRdb cleaned the public reads at Q25 with fastp, built clones with MiXCR and kept in-frame beta chains. Here each entry gathers all rows of one CDR3 protein and keeps the most common genes and DNA. TCRdb, rather than the study authors, made the V and J calls. In all, the sample holds around 1.7 million distinct CDR3 sequences, and around 33% of those were seen once. The ten largest account for under 0.35% of the sample.

Trimming takes 3 bases off V and 2 bases off J; junction bases not matched to a gene: 8. The germline V gene (reference sequence) gives CDR1 as DFQATT and CDR2 as SNEGSKA. The cysteine opens and the phenylalanine closes a CDR3 of 16 amino acids. Of all the DNA, just the CDR3 is kept, 48 bases in frame from base 1. The V and J genes are TRBV20-1 and TRBJ2-7; TRBD2 fits 12 bases in the junction. This clonotype originated in a newborn girl in good health. The sequencing input was cord blood. The DNA sequence follows: TGCAGTGCTAGGGGGACTAGCGGGTCCTTGCCCTACGAGCAGTACTTC. Its translation reads: CSARGTSGSLPYEQYF.